The next 15 T cell receptor beta chains were all read from a single sample in a study of blood T cell repertoires in COVID-19. Profiled with immunoSEQ multiplex PCR; TCRdb holds only in-frame clones, not every one. The table records roughly 29,000 clones, nearly 90% of them present only once. What was sequenced was peripheral blood. The receptors stem from a human donor in a cohort sampled during active COVID-19.

This chain joins TRBV28 and TRBJ1-5; D unresolved. This CDR3 region has 13 residues. CDR1 MDHEN and CDR2 SYDVKM come from the germline V gene. V was cut by 4 bases and J by 5 bases, with 9 bases left in between. CDR3 sequence: CASSSGSYQPQHF. CDR3 nucleotide sequence: TGTGCCAGCAGTTCCGGGAGTTATCAGCCCCAGCATTTT.

This clone has a handful of counts. V and J are TRBV20-1 and TRBJ2-1; 7 nucleotides agree with TRBD2. The J segment lost 10 bases and the V segment lost 3 bases, leaving 15 bases of the junction unmatched. CDR3 length: 15 amino acids. CDR1 DFQATT and CDR2 SNEGSKA come from the germline V gene (reference sequence). CDR3 sequence reads: CSASVPGGRVSEQFF. The CDR3 bases are TGCAGTGCTAGTGTTCCGGGAGGCCGGGTGTCGGAGCAGTTCTTC.

In DNA, the CDR3 is TGCAGCGTTGGGGAGGCTCGGGAAGAGCAGTACTTC. Its translation is CSVGEAREEQYF. The chain links TRBV29-1 to TRBJ2-7; TRBD2 might be the D (6 bases). V dropped 4 bases and J dropped 7 bases, with 14 bases sitting between them. This CDR3 is 12 amino acids long. Germline lookup yields CDR1 SQVTM and CDR2 ANQGSEA.

The J gene is TRBJ2-1, the V gene TRBV30; TRBD1 matches at 11 bases. V lost 3 bases and J lost 1; bases outside the gene matches: 8. The V gene's germline CDR1 is GTSNPN and CDR2 SVGIG (reference sequence). CDR3 size: 17 residues. The CDR3 loop is CAWRRAGQGASYNEQFF. DNA for the CDR3: TGTGCCTGGAGGAGGGCAGGACAGGGGGCATCCTACAATGAGCAGTTCTTC.

V and J are TRBV3-1 (or the pseudogene TRBV3-2) and TRBJ2-7; D unresolved. Germline CDR1 and CDR2: LGHDT and YNNKEL (reference sequence). This CDR3 region has 11 residues. V was cut by 3 bases and J by 4 bases, with 4 bases left in between. The DNA of the CDR3 is TGTGCCAGCAGCCAGTCATACGAGCAGTACTTC. It codes for CASSQSYEQYF.

On this clone: Other DNA variants within this sample encode the same CDR3. The rearrangement joins TRBV2 to TRBJ1-3; 7 bases map to TRBD1. Per germline, CDR1 SNHLY and CDR2 FYNNEI. With V trimmed by 5 bases and J by 0 bases, 7 bases remained unmatched. This CDR3 has 16 residues. The CDR3 loop reads CASSHQTGHSGNTIYF. In nucleotides, the CDR3 is TGTGCCAGCAGTCACCAGACAGGGCACTCTGGAAACACCATATATTTT.

V is TRBV5-4 and J is TRBJ2-7; 9 bases fit TRBD1. CDR3 length: 13 residues. Unmatched junction bases numbered 5, after V lost 4 bases and J lost 6 bases. CDR1 is SGHNT, CDR2 YYREEE, per germline (reference sequence). In DNA, the CDR3 is TGTGCCAGCAGCGTACAGGGGGCGGGCGAGCAGTACTTC. Translation: CASSVQGAGEQYF.

This rearrangement joins TRBV2 to TRBJ1-2; D is uncertain. CDR1 and CDR2 from the germline V gene are SNHLY and FYNNEI. The ends were cut back, 2 bases at V and 7 bases at J, with 11 bases in the middle. CDR3 length: 13 amino acids. Written as DNA, the CDR3 is TGTGCCAGCAGTGAACTTAAGCGGGTTGGCTACACCTTC. It codes for CASSELKRVGYTF.

The chain employs TRBV7-8 and TRBJ2-3; D is perhaps TRBD2 (7 bases). The V end was cut by 1 base, the J end by 8 bases, with 25 bases between. The CDR3 is 18 amino acids. Germline CDR1 SGHVS, CDR2 FQNEAQ. This CDR3 is CASSLEWQRFGGGGTQYF. As DNA, the CDR3 is TGTGCCAGCAGCTTAGAGTGGCAGCGGTTCGGCGGGGGCGGTACGCAGTATTTT.

This rearrangement joins TRBV18 to TRBJ2-3, with D perhaps TRBD2 (6 bases). The germline V gene encodes CDR1 KGHSH and CDR2 LQKENI. This CDR3 is built from 15 residues. V gave up 0 bases and J gave up 7 bases, with 14 bases separating them. CDR3 sequence (DNA): TGTGCCAGCTCACCACCTATCGGAGCGGGTTATACGCAGTATTTT. Translation gives CASSPPIGAGYTQYF.

The chain employs TRBV29-1 and TRBJ1-2; 9 bases match TRBD1. The junction had 10 bases not matched to a gene; V was cut back by 6 bases and J by 11 bases. This CDR3 contains 12 residues. Germline V CDR1 and CDR2: SQVTM, ANQGSEA. This chain's CDR3 is CSVDMDRGGYTF. The CDR3 DNA sequence: TGCAGCGTCGACATGGACAGGGGCGGTTACACCTTC.

The CDR3 loop reads CASSSAGTGVNIQYF. Here the CDR3 DNA reads TGCGCCAGCAGCTCCGCTGGGACAGGGGTCAACATTCAGTACTTC. The chain has TRBV5-1 and TRBJ2-4, with TRBD1 identical over 10 bases. In germline, CDR1 is SGHRS, CDR2 YFSETQ. The CDR3 has 15 residues. V lost 3 bases to trimming and J lost 7 bases; unmatched junction nucleotides: 7.

The gene calls are TRBV29-1 and TRBJ2-7; maybe TRBD1 (6 bases). Per the germline V gene, CDR1 is SQVTM and CDR2 is ANQGSEA. The CDR3 consists of 11 residues. Trimming shortened V by 7 bases and J by 2 bases, and 9 bases separated the two germline ends. In DNA, the CDR3 is TGCAGCGGAGGACAGCCCTACGAGCAGTACTTC. As protein: CSGGQPYEQYF.

The V call is TRBV28, the J call TRBJ1-1; TRBD1 is a possible D gene (6 bases). This CDR3 contains 15 residues. V was pared by 6 bases and J by 0 bases, with 14 bases between. Germline V CDR1 and CDR2: MDHEN, SYDVKM. CDR3 residues: CASRGATVLNTEAFF. The CDR3 DNA follows: TGTGCCAGCAGGGGGGCAACAGTTTTGAACACTGAAGCTTTCTTT. Complete variable domain (other parts from reference TRBV28 and TRBJ1-1): DVKVTQSSRYLVKRTGEKVFLECVQDMDHENMFWYRQDPGLGLRLIYFSYDVKMKEKGDIPEGYSVSREKKERFSLILESASTNQTSMYLCASRGATVLNTEAFFGQGTRLTVV.

The V call is TRBV6-6, the J call TRBJ1-5; 8 bases are shared with TRBD1. The CDR3 runs to 14 residues. V shed 6 bases, J shed 6 bases, and the junction held 7 bases outside the gene matches. CDR1 is MNHNY and CDR2 is SVGAGI in the germline V gene (reference sequence). CDR3 in DNA: TGTGCCAGCAGCGGACAGGGACGGAGTCAGCCCCAGCATTTT. It encodes CASSGQGRSQPQHF.